This T cell receptor beta chain was observed in a study of blood T cell repertoires in COVID-19. Study overall: T cells, B-cell-depleted T cells, or PBMCs supplied cDNA or gDNA.

Assay: immunoSEQ multiplex PCR; the TCRdb copy retains only in-frame clones and omits some. Of 350,000 to 400,000 clones in the sample, approximately 86% are singletons; the top ten hold about 7.6%. The V end was cut by 4 bases, the J end by 8 bases, with 12 bases between. CDR3 size: 13 residues. Germline V gene lookup returns CDR1 ENHRY and CDR2 SYGVKD. Followed over time, Seattle patients had been enrolled while infection was active. The chain is built from TRBV10-3 and TRBJ2-4, with TRBD2 as a possible D gene (6 bases). Input material: peripheral blood. This clonotype was sampled from a woman aged 55 to 70 with COVID-19, enrolled during active disease. CDR3 sequence: CAISAAGNDIQYF. The CDR3 coding sequence is TGTGCCATCAGTGCCGCGGGAAACGACATTCAGTACTTC.